The rows below give T cell receptor beta chains drawn from one sample of a study of cytomegalovirus exposure and HLA in healthy donors. TCRdb's table, derived via immunoSEQ multiplex PCR, lists solely in-frame clones and lacks some. The data contain 150,000 to 250,000 clones, 75% to 85% of them seen just once; the ten biggest clones take up 6.5%. The sequenced material came from PBMCs. The receptors were gathered from a woman between 50 and 59 years old in good health and CMV-seropositive. The CDR3 runs from the conserved cysteine through the conserved F or W. A D gene is named only where the DNA matches it firmly. Expanded clones get a size class; other rows say once, few or many, or leave the size out.

j_call v_call d_call clone_size cdr3_aa cdr3_nt
TRBJ2-2 TRBV2 NA NA CASSVDGAGELFF TGTGCCAGCAGTGTAGATGGAGCCGGGGAGCTGTTTTTT
TRBJ2-5 TRBV29-1 NA NA CSAPRNEAQYF TGCAGCGCCCCCCGCAACGAGGCCCAGTACTTC
TRBJ2-3 TRBV5-6 TRBD2 NA CASSFRTSGGTDTQYF TGTGCCAGCAGCTTCCGGACTAGCGGGGGCACAGATACGCAGTATTTT
TRBJ1-5 TRBV28 TRBD1 NA CASSTFQTGESNQPQHF TGTGCCAGCAGTACCTTCCAGACAGGGGAAAGCAATCAGCCCCAGCATTTT
TRBJ1-2 TRBV4-1 NA NA CASSQTTAGHYGYTF TGCGCCAGCAGCCAAACGACAGCAGGACACTATGGCTACACCTTC
TRBJ2-2 TRBV18 NA NA CASSPLRGENTGELFF TGTGCCAGCTCACCACTAAGGGGCGAGAACACCGGGGAGCTGTTTTTT
TRBJ1-2 TRBV29-1 NA NA CSVRVLNYGYTF TGCAGCGTCAGGGTCCTTAACTATGGCTACACCTTC
TRBJ1-4 TRBV7-3 NA NA CASSHPGRRNEKLFF TGTGCCAGCAGCCACCCAGGCAGGCGTAATGAAAAACTGTTTTTT
TRBJ2-3 TRBV2 TRBD2 NA CASRPPGLEGDTQYF TGTGCCAGCAGGCCTCCGGGACTAGAGGGAGATACGCAGTATTTT
TRBJ1-2 TRBV15 NA NA CATSRDRGEGSYTF TGTGCCACCAGCAGAGACCGGGGGGAGGGAAGCTACACCTTC
TRBJ2-2 TRBV28 NA once CASSSPGTGELFF TGTGCCAGCAGTTCTCCAGGGACCGGGGAGCTGTTTTTT
TRBJ1-3 TRBV5-6 NA NA CASSLSPPPSSGNTIYF TGTGCCAGCAGCTTATCACCCCCACCGAGCTCTGGAAACACCATATATTTT
TRBJ2-7 TRBV5-1 TRBD2 NA CASSSGLAPSGYEQYF TGCGCCAGCAGCTCGGGACTAGCCCCGTCGGGCTACGAGCAGTACTTC
TRBJ2-1 TRBV2 TRBD2 NA CASSDRLAGSRQFF TGTGCCAGCAGTGATCGACTAGCGGGCTCGAGGCAGTTCTTC
TRBJ1-6 TRBV10-3 TRBD1 NA CAISFGTGMNSPLHF TGTGCCATCAGTTTCGGGACAGGGATGAATTCACCCCTCCACTTT
TRBJ2-2 TRBV2 NA NA CAGSNRADGELFF TGTGCCGGATCAAACAGGGCGGACGGGGAGCTGTTTTTT
TRBJ2-7 TRBV14 TRBD2 NA CASSLSPVLAVQYF TGTGCCAGCAGCCTATCCCCGGTCCTAGCGGTGCAGTACTTC
TRBJ1-4 TRBV28 NA NA CASSFPGAGAEKLFF TGTGCCAGCAGTTTTCCGGGGGCGGGGGCGGAAAAACTGTTTTTT
TRBJ2-1 TRBV6-5 TRBD1 NA CASRRDRGPNEQFF TGTGCCAGCAGAAGGGACAGGGGACCCAATGAGCAGTTCTTC
TRBJ1-6 TRBV18 TRBD1 once CASSRDSSYNSPLHF TGTGCCAGCTCCCGGGACAGCTCCTATAATTCACCCCTCCACTTT
TRBJ1-2 TRBV30 NA NA CAWSGQRANYGYTF TGTGCCTGGAGTGGACAGCGAGCTAACTATGGCTACACCTTC
TRBJ2-6 TRBV5-6 NA few CASRRSGANVLTF TGTGCCAGCAGGCGCTCTGGGGCCAACGTCCTGACTTTC
TRBJ1-1 TRBV29-1 NA NA CSATGGVAEAFF TGCAGCGCCACGGGGGGTGTAGCTGAAGCTTTCTTT
TRBJ1-5 TRBV2 TRBD1 few CASRGTGGMSNQPQHF TGTGCCAGCAGGGGGACAGGGGGAATGAGCAATCAGCCCCAGCATTTT
TRBJ1-2 TRBV19 NA NA CASSEQPYGYTF TGTGCCAGTAGTGAACAGCCTTATGGCTACACCTTC
TRBJ1-1 TRBV5-5 NA few CASSPREGRTEAFF TGTGCCAGCAGCCCGAGGGAGGGAAGAACTGAAGCTTTCTTT
TRBJ2-7 TRBV5-5 TRBD1 NA CASSLDAIGAGGRYEQYF TGTGCCAGCAGCTTGGACGCTATCGGGGCAGGGGGTCGTTACGAGCAGTACTTC
TRBJ1-5 TRBV19 TRBD1 NA CASSIKGAGNQPQHF TGTGCCAGTAGTATCAAGGGGGCAGGGAATCAGCCCCAGCATTTT
TRBJ1-5 TRBV27 NA NA CASRKEDQPQHF TGTGCCAGCAGGAAAGAGGATCAGCCCCAGCATTTT
TRBJ1-4 TRBV7-8 NA NA CASSLGPKGGANEKLFF TGTGCCAGCAGCTTAGGCCCCAAAGGAGGTGCTAATGAAAAACTGTTTTTT
TRBJ1-1 TRBV14 NA NA CASSQVDGLPRTEAFF TGTGCCAGCAGCCAAGTGGACGGACTCCCTCGAACCGAAGCTTTCTTT
TRBJ2-6 TRBV7-3 TRBD2 NA CASSPGGLAGGRGGANVLTF TGTGCCAGCAGCCCCGGCGGACTAGCGGGAGGAAGGGGCGGGGCCAACGTCCTGACTTTC
TRBJ1-2 TRBV5-6 NA once CASSLAGDGGYTF TGTGCCAGCAGCTTGGCAGGGGACGGTGGCTACACCTTC
TRBJ1-6 TRBV6-5 NA NA CASREGLTNSPLHF TGTGCCAGCAGGGAGGGACTCACTAATTCACCCCTCCACTTT
TRBJ1-4 TRBV5-1 NA NA CASRASLVTNEKLFF TGCGCCAGCAGAGCAAGCTTGGTCACTAATGAAAAACTGTTTTTT
TRBJ2-6 TRBV2 NA NA CASSPVGAAGANVLTF TGTGCCAGCTCTCCTGTGGGAGCTGCCGGGGCCAACGTCCTGACTTTC
TRBJ2-5 TRBV28 NA NA CASSLWAGAETQYF TGTGCCAGCAGTTTATGGGCAGGGGCAGAGACCCAGTACTTC
TRBJ2-3 TRBV7-2 NA NA CASSLGRASDAALTDTQYF TGTGCCAGCAGCTTAGGGCGAGCTAGCGATGCGGCTTTAACAGATACGCAGTATTTT
TRBJ2-1 TRBV27 TRBD2 NA CASSSGLAGNFNEQFF TGTGCCAGCAGTTCCGGACTAGCGGGAAACTTTAATGAGCAGTTCTTC
TRBJ1-1 TRBV2 NA NA CASSDTTRYPEAFF TGTGCCAGCAGTGACACGACACGGTACCCTGAAGCTTTCTTT
TRBJ1-2 TRBV5-6 NA NA CASDHSPGSTANYGYTF TGTGCCAGCGATCATTCCCCTGGGAGTACAGCTAACTATGGCTACACCTTC
TRBJ1-2 TRBV6-1 NA NA CASSPQGWYGYTF TGTGCCAGCAGTCCTCAGGGTTGGTATGGCTACACCTTC
TRBJ1-4 TRBV11-2 NA NA CASSLSTERNEKLFF TGTGCCAGCAGCTTATCAACGGAGAGAAATGAAAAACTGTTTTTT
TRBJ2-3 TRBV7-2 TRBD2 NA CASSLVGGGYTDTQYF TGTGCCAGCAGCTTAGTCGGCGGGGGGTACACAGATACGCAGTATTTT
TRBJ2-3 TRBV5-4 NA NA CASSLGAIRTDTQYF TGTGCCAGCAGCTTGGGGGCGATCCGCACAGATACGCAGTATTTT